This is a list of T cell receptor beta chains from one sample in a study of post-analysis software for immune sequencing data. TCRdb reprocessed the PCR reads via MiXCR and lists one record per CDR3 protein. The table has more than 350,000 distinct CDR3 sequences, approximately 38% seen once. Sequencing was carried out using blood. The receptors come from a girl aged 2-10 years with multiple sclerosis. The CDR3 runs from the conserved cysteine through the conserved F or W. A D gene is named only where the DNA matches it firmly. Size tells how often a clone was seen (once, few, many) or the class of an expanded clone, and some rows leave it out.

V	D	size	J	CDR3	DNA
TRBV12-3/TRBV12-4	NA	few	TRBJ2-3	CASSRFSGTDTQYF	TGTGCCAGCAGTCGTTTTAGCGGCACAGATACGCAGTATTTT
TRBV7-2	NA	few	TRBJ2-7	CASSPQLAATFYEQYF	TGTGCCAGCAGCCCCCAACTAGCCGCCACCTTCTACGAGCAGTACTTC
TRBV29-1	NA	NA	TRBJ2-1	CSVVQSRSRRGYNEQFF	TGCAGCGTTGTCCAAAGTAGGTCGCGGAGGGGTTACAATGAGCAGTTCTTC
TRBV4-1	NA	NA	TRBJ1-4	CASSQDPIFRWAPTANEKLFF	TGCGCCAGCAGCCAAGATCCCATTTTCAGATGGGCCCCTACGGCTAATGAAAAACTGTTTTTT
TRBV18	NA	few	TRBJ2-1	CASSRLLSSYNEQFF	TGTGCCAGCTCACGACTCCTTAGCTCCTACAATGAGCAGTTCTTC
TRBV7-6	TRBD1	few	TRBJ1-2	CASGTGPNYGYTF	TGTGCCAGCGGGACAGGGCCCAACTATGGCTACACCTTC
TRBV7-2	NA	few	TRBJ2-4	CASSSRSAGNIQYF	TGTGCCAGCAGCTCTAGGTCTGCAGGAAACATTCAGTACTTC
TRBV7-9	NA	many	TRBJ1-1	CASSLGGRGNTEAFF	TGTGCCAGCAGCTTAGGTGGCCGGGGGAACACTGAAGCTTTCTTT
TRBV2	TRBD2	few	TRBJ2-3	CASTAILAGGTDTQYF	TGTGCCAGCACTGCGATACTAGCGGGGGGCACAGATACGCAGTATTTT
TRBV28	NA	NA	TRBJ1-5	CASSLTREDQPQHF	TGTGCCAGCAGCCTAACCAGGGAGGATCAGCCCCAGCATTTT
TRBV7-9	NA	NA	TRBJ2-3	CASSPSSTGGAYTDTQYF	TGTGCCAGCAGCCCCAGCTCGACGGGCGGGGCCTACACAGATACGCAGTATTTT
TRBV20-1	NA	NA	TRBJ2-7	CSARDGGADEQYF	TGCAGTGCTAGAGATGGGGGGGCCGACGAGCAGTACTTC
TRBV20-1	TRBD2	NA	TRBJ2-7	CSAKRLADSYEQYF	TGCAGTGCTAAAAGACTAGCGGACTCCTACGAGCAGTACTTC
TRBV5-1	NA	NA	TRBJ1-2	CASSFPGAVGYTF	TGCGCCAGCAGCTTTCCCGGGGCTGTTGGCTACACCTTC
TRBV29-1	TRBD1	many	TRBJ2-1	CSVVHGQGFGGQFF	TGCAGCGTTGTCCACGGACAGGGCTTCGGGGGGCAGTTCTTC
TRBV12-3/TRBV12-4	NA	NA	TRBJ2-3	CASSLDLGDASDAQYF	TGTGCCAGCAGTTTAGACCTCGGAGACGCTTCAGATGCGCAGTATTTT
TRBV20-1	NA	NA	TRBJ1-1	CSARAWRPNTEAFF	TGCAGTGCTAGAGCGTGGAGGCCGAACACTGAAGCTTTCTTT
TRBV6-2/TRBV6-3	NA	NA	TRBJ2-7	CASSSPHVYWDSEQYF	TGTGCCAGCAGTTCGCCCCATGTGTACTGGGATTCCGAGCAGTACTTC